These T cell receptor beta chains were read from a single sample in a study of regulatory T cells in long-lasting Graves disease. TCRdb recomputed calls from the multiplex PCR reads with MiXCR, one row per CDR3 protein. The sample lists roughly 450,000 distinct CDR3 sequences; about 22% were seen once. The sample here was peripheral blood mononuclear cells (PBMCs), taken when the disease was refractory, from a patient treated with antithyroid drugs. The receptors originated from a female donor with Graves disease. Both conserved end residues are part of each CDR3. Each record gives: J gene, D gene, clone size, V gene, CDR3 DNA, CDR3 protein. A D gene is named only where the DNA matches it firmly. The listing skips clone size in some rows; elsewhere it reads once, few, many or a size class.

j_gene: TRBJ1-2
d_gene: -
abundance: -
v_gene: TRBV27
CDR3nt: TGTGCCAGCAGTTTAAACCCCCTTAGGGGTCGGAACTATGGCTACACCTTC
CDR3aa: CASSLNPLRGRNYGYTF

j_gene: TRBJ2-2
d_gene: -
abundance: -
v_gene: TRBV19
CDR3nt: TGTGCCAGTAGTATAGATTGGGCTAGTGGTACCGGGGAGCTGTTTTTT
CDR3aa: CASSIDWASGTGELFF

j_gene: TRBJ2-7
d_gene: -
abundance: -
v_gene: TRBV7-9
CDR3nt: TGTGCCAGCAGCTTAACGAGAGGGCTGGACTCCTACGAGCAGTACTTC
CDR3aa: CASSLTRGLDSYEQYF

j_gene: TRBJ2-7
d_gene: TRBD2
abundance: few
v_gene: TRBV6-1
CDR3nt: TGTGCCAGCAGTGCGCTCGGGACTAGCGGGAAGGATAAGTACGAGCAGTACTTC
CDR3aa: CASSALGTSGKDKYEQYF

j_gene: TRBJ2-5
d_gene: -
abundance: -
v_gene: TRBV5-1
CDR3nt: TGCGCCAGCAGCTTGGCCCCGGACTTACAAGAGACCCAGTACTTC
CDR3aa: CASSLAPDLQETQYF

j_gene: TRBJ1-2
d_gene: -
abundance: many
v_gene: TRBV12-3/TRBV12-4
CDR3nt: TGTGCCAGCAGTTTAGGGTCAGGGGCGGGTGGCTACACCTTC
CDR3aa: CASSLGSGAGGYTF

j_gene: TRBJ1-2
d_gene: -
abundance: few
v_gene: TRBV9
CDR3nt: TGTGCCAGCAGCGTAAGCCAGGGAGGTAACTATGGCTACACCTTC
CDR3aa: CASSVSQGGNYGYTF

j_gene: TRBJ2-5
d_gene: -
abundance: many
v_gene: TRBV6-2/TRBV6-3
CDR3nt: TGTGCCAGCAGTTACGGAGAGACCCAGTACTTC
CDR3aa: CASSYGETQYF

j_gene: TRBJ1-6
d_gene: TRBD1
abundance: -
v_gene: TRBV3-1
CDR3nt: TGTGCCAGCAGCCCACCCGGGACAGGGGAATCACCCCTCCACTTT
CDR3aa: CASSPPGTGESPLHF

j_gene: TRBJ1-2
d_gene: -
abundance: -
v_gene: TRBV5-6
CDR3nt: TGTGCCAGCAGCCCCCTGGCGGGCGCGGGCTATGGCTACACCTTC
CDR3aa: CASSPLAGAGYGYTF

j_gene: TRBJ2-3
d_gene: -
abundance: -
v_gene: TRBV11-2
CDR3nt: TGTGCCAGCAGCTCAATGGGAAACACAGATACGCAGTATTTT
CDR3aa: CASSSMGNTDTQYF

j_gene: TRBJ1-2
d_gene: -
abundance: -
v_gene: TRBV5-1
CDR3nt: TGCGCCAGCAGCTTGGCCGATGGCTACACCTTC
CDR3aa: CASSLADGYTF

j_gene: TRBJ1-1
d_gene: -
abundance: many
v_gene: TRBV12-3/TRBV12-4
CDR3nt: TGTGCCAGCAGTTTTCTGGGATACACTGAAGCTTTCTTT
CDR3aa: CASSFLGYTEAFF

j_gene: TRBJ2-2
d_gene: -
abundance: few
v_gene: TRBV13
CDR3nt: TGTGCCAGCAGCTTAGGGCGGGCAGGGCGAACCGGGGAGCTGTTTTTT
CDR3aa: CASSLGRAGRTGELFF

j_gene: TRBJ2-5
d_gene: TRBD2
abundance: -
v_gene: TRBV9
CDR3nt: TGTGCCAGCAGCGGGGCTACTAGCGGGAGGGTGAGCGAGACCCAGTACTTC
CDR3aa: CASSGATSGRVSETQYF

j_gene: TRBJ2-3
d_gene: TRBD2
abundance: many
v_gene: TRBV7-2
CDR3nt: TGTGCCAGCAGCTTATTAGCGGGAGGGACGACAGATACGCAGTATTTT
CDR3aa: CASSLLAGGTTDTQYF

j_gene: TRBJ2-7
d_gene: -
abundance: -
v_gene: TRBV5-6
CDR3nt: TGTGCCAGCAGCTTGCGGGTCGCTTACTCCTACGAGCAGTACTTC
CDR3aa: CASSLRVAYSYEQYF

j_gene: TRBJ1-2
d_gene: -
abundance: few
v_gene: TRBV19
CDR3nt: TGTGCCAGTAGTATCCTTGTATTCTCTGGCTACACCTTC
CDR3aa: CASSILVFSGYTF

j_gene: TRBJ2-3
d_gene: TRBD2
abundance: -
v_gene: TRBV10-2
CDR3nt: TGCGCCAGCAGACCCAGCGGGAGCGCAGATACGCAGTATTTT
CDR3aa: CASRPSGSADTQYF

j_gene: TRBJ2-5
d_gene: TRBD1
abundance: few
v_gene: TRBV29-1
CDR3nt: TGCAGCGTTACCACAGGGGGCGGAGAGACCCAGTACTTC
CDR3aa: CSVTTGGGETQYF

j_gene: TRBJ1-2
d_gene: -
abundance: few
v_gene: TRBV20-1
CDR3nt: TGCAGTGCGCCTAGGGAGTTTAACTATGGCTACACCTTC
CDR3aa: CSAPREFNYGYTF

j_gene: TRBJ1-3
d_gene: -
abundance: -
v_gene: TRBV4-1
CDR3nt: TGCGCCAGCAGCCGATTGATAGGGAATATTAAGTCTTCTGGAAACACCATATATTTT
CDR3aa: CASSRLIGNIKSSGNTIYF

j_gene: TRBJ1-2
d_gene: TRBD1
abundance: many
v_gene: TRBV12-3/TRBV12-4
CDR3nt: TGTGCCAGCAGACCAGGGGGTTCAAACTATGGCTACACCTTC
CDR3aa: CASRPGGSNYGYTF

j_gene: TRBJ2-5
d_gene: -
abundance: -
v_gene: TRBV7-2
CDR3nt: TGTGCCAGCAGCTTAGTTCGGGAACAAGAGACCCAGTACTTC
CDR3aa: CASSLVREQETQYF

j_gene: TRBJ2-7
d_gene: -
abundance: -
v_gene: TRBV5-1
CDR3nt: TGCGCCAGCAGCTTGGCCGGAACAGCCAACGAGCAGTACTTC
CDR3aa: CASSLAGTANEQYF

j_gene: TRBJ1-2
d_gene: TRBD1
abundance: many
v_gene: TRBV28
CDR3nt: TGTGCCAGCAGTGCGTTTGACAGGGGTGCCTATGGCTACACCTTC
CDR3aa: CASSAFDRGAYGYTF

j_gene: TRBJ2-7
d_gene: -
abundance: -
v_gene: TRBV10-3
CDR3nt: TGTGCCAGCAACAATAGCTCCTACGAGCAGTACTTC
CDR3aa: CASNNSSYEQYF

j_gene: TRBJ2-2
d_gene: -
abundance: -
v_gene: TRBV29-1
CDR3nt: TGCAGCGTTGAAAGGGGGAGGGGATCGCCCGGGGAGCTGTTTTTT
CDR3aa: CSVERGRGSPGELFF

j_gene: TRBJ2-4
d_gene: -
abundance: -
v_gene: TRBV20-1
CDR3nt: TGCAGTCTCAGGGGAGGGGGTTTATGGCTAGCCAAAAACATTCAGTACTTC
CDR3aa: CSLRGGGLWLAKNIQYF

j_gene: TRBJ2-7
d_gene: TRBD1
abundance: -
v_gene: TRBV11-3
CDR3nt: TGTGCCAGCAGCCGAGGGACAGTATATACCTACGAGCAGTACTTC
CDR3aa: CASSRGTVYTYEQYF

j_gene: TRBJ2-1
d_gene: TRBD1
abundance: once
v_gene: TRBV19
CDR3nt: TGTGCCAGTAGTCCAGGACAGGGGGGAACCTACAATGAGCAGTTCTTC
CDR3aa: CASSPGQGGTYNEQFF

j_gene: TRBJ1-6
d_gene: -
abundance: many
v_gene: TRBV12-3/TRBV12-4
CDR3nt: TGTGCCAGCAGTACCCGGACGGGCTCACCCCTCCACTTT
CDR3aa: CASSTRTGSPLHF

j_gene: TRBJ1-2
d_gene: TRBD1
abundance: -
v_gene: TRBV6-1
CDR3nt: TGTGCCGGCAGTACCGACAGGGAGAACTATGGCTACACCTTC
CDR3aa: CAGSTDRENYGYTF

j_gene: TRBJ1-1
d_gene: -
abundance: many
v_gene: TRBV5-1
CDR3nt: TGCGCCAGCAGTCACGGGACCAGGAACACTGAAGCTTTCTTT
CDR3aa: CASSHGTRNTEAFF

j_gene: TRBJ1-2
d_gene: TRBD1
abundance: few
v_gene: TRBV12-3/TRBV12-4
CDR3nt: TGTGCCAGCAGGGGGACAGGGGGAACGGATGGCTACACCTTC
CDR3aa: CASRGTGGTDGYTF

j_gene: TRBJ1-2
d_gene: TRBD1
abundance: -
v_gene: TRBV20-1
CDR3nt: TGCAGTGCTCCCACAGGGGGCCAGGGCTACACCTTC
CDR3aa: CSAPTGGQGYTF

j_gene: TRBJ2-2
d_gene: -
abundance: many
v_gene: TRBV2
CDR3nt: TGTGCCAGGGGGACACGGCCGGGGGGAGACACCGGGGAGCTGTTTTTT
CDR3aa: CARGTRPGGDTGELFF

j_gene: TRBJ2-2
d_gene: TRBD2
abundance: -
v_gene: TRBV6-1
CDR3nt: TGTGCCAGCTTCTGGGCGGGGGGGCCGGTCACCGGGGAGCTGTTTTTT
CDR3aa: CASFWAGGPVTGELFF

j_gene: TRBJ2-7
d_gene: -
abundance: many
v_gene: TRBV15
CDR3nt: TGTGCCACCAGCAGAGAGGGGCAGACAAGGGAGCAGTACTTC
CDR3aa: CATSREGQTREQYF

j_gene: TRBJ1-5
d_gene: -
abundance: many
v_gene: TRBV12-3/TRBV12-4
CDR3nt: TGTGCCAGCAGTTTAATCGCGGGGGCCCAGCATTTT
CDR3aa: CASSLIAGAQHF

j_gene: TRBJ2-5
d_gene: -
abundance: few
v_gene: TRBV11-1
CDR3nt: TGTGCCAGCAGCTTAGCGTACCCTGGAGTGACCGGAGGACCGACCCAGTACTTC
CDR3aa: CASSLAYPGVTGGPTQYF

j_gene: TRBJ1-2
d_gene: TRBD1
abundance: many
v_gene: TRBV28
CDR3nt: TGTGCCAGCAGGACCCCCAGGGACAGCTCCTATGGCTACACCTTC
CDR3aa: CASRTPRDSSYGYTF